Listed here are 13 T cell receptor beta chains from one sample, sequenced in a study of blood T cell repertoires in COVID-19. Sequencing was performed with immunoSEQ multiplex PCR; in TCRdb, only in-frame clones are kept and a portion is missing. In the table there are 55,000 to 70,000 clones, about 86% of which are singletons. Input material: peripheral blood. The receptors were sampled from a man aged 50 to 59 with acute or convalescent COVID-19.

V gene TRBV19 combines with J gene TRBJ1-5, with D possibly TRBD1 on 6 matching bases. The CDR3 is made up of 15 amino acids. V was pared by 6 bases and J by 3 bases, with 15 bases between. Germline V gene sequence: CDR1 LNHDA, CDR2 SQIVND (reference sequence). CDR3 nucleotides: TGTGCCAGTAGGCCTTCACAGGGAAACAATCAGCCCCAGCATTTT. This sequence encodes CASRPSQGNNQPQHF.

J is TRBJ2-7 and V is TRBV11-3; D is uncertain. Trimming cost V 2 bases and J 5 bases, with 13 bases left between them. CDR1 and CDR2 from the germline V gene are SGHNT and YENEEA. This CDR3 has 14 residues. The CDR3 sequence: CASSLPGAGHEQYF. The CDR3, as DNA: TGTGCCAGCAGCTTACCAGGCGCCGGCCACGAGCAGTACTTC.

The V call is TRBV6-5, the J call TRBJ1-1; D gene uncertain. V gave up 10 bases and J gave up 7 bases, with 10 bases separating them. This CDR3 has 10 residues. Germline V gives CDR1 MNHEY, CDR2 SVGAGI. For the CDR3, the DNA is TGTGCCACCAACATAATTGAAGCTTTCTTT. This encodes CATNIIEAFF.

This clone was counted only a few times. This chain links TRBV12-5 with TRBJ2-2, with 7 bases aligning to TRBD1. The J segment lost 3 bases and the V segment lost 6 bases, leaving 10 bases of the junction unmatched. The CDR3 has 16 residues. Germline-derived CDR1 and CDR2 are LGHNT and FRNRAP. In nucleotides, the CDR3 is TGTGCTAGTGGCCCCGGCCGGGACAGTTACACCGGGGAGCTGTTTTTT. Its protein is CASGPGRDSYTGELFF. The entire variable domain, with the rest obtained from reference TRBV12-5 and TRBJ2-2, is as follows: DARVTQTPRHKVTEMGQEVTMRCQPILGHNTVFWYRQTMMQGLELLAYFRNRAPLDDSGMPKDRFSAEMPDATLATLKIQPSEPRDSAVYFCASGPGRDSYTGELFFGEGSRLTVL.

This chain uses TRBV10-3 with TRBJ2-3, with 8 bases identical to TRBD2. The CDR3 contains 16 residues. Looked up from germline, CDR1 is ENHRY and CDR2 is SYGVKD. The V and J ends lost 1 base and 2 bases, in that order; junction bases with no gene match: 5. The CDR3 sequence: CAISEFGGGNTDTQYF. CDR3 bases: TGTGCCATCAGTGAGTTCGGCGGGGGGAACACAGATACGCAGTATTTT.

CDR3 loop: CASSVVRENSGSYEQYF. The CDR3 DNA is TGTGCCAGCAGCGTAGTTAGGGAAAATAGCGGTTCCTACGAGCAGTACTTC. The V gene is TRBV9, the J gene TRBJ2-7, with a tentative D call TRBD2 (6 bases). The CDR3 loop spans 17 amino acids. V shed 0 bases and J shed 1 base, with 17 bases lying between them. CDR1 is SGDLS, CDR2 YYNGEE, per germline.

The genes are TRBV15 and TRBJ1-3; D is unresolved. CDR1 LNHNV and CDR2 YYDKDF come from the germline V gene (reference sequence). The V end was cut by 0 bases, the J end by 7 bases, with 13 bases between. The length of the CDR3 is 15 residues. CDR3 protein: CATSRDNYGANTIYF. CDR3 in DNA: TGTGCCACCAGCAGAGATAACTACGGCGCGAACACCATATATTTT.

The rearrangement links TRBV5-6 to TRBJ1-2, with D unclear. V lost 6 bases and J lost 8, with 17 bases in between. Germline-derived CDR1 and CDR2 are SGHDT and YYEEEE. This CDR3 contains 13 residues. The CDR3 nucleotides read TGTGCCAGCACCAAGGACCGCGCGGGGGGCTACACCTTC. Amino acid sequence: CASTKDRAGGYTF.

V and J are TRBV6-6 and TRBJ1-2, with TRBD1 matching over 8 bases. Germline loops: CDR1 MNHNY, CDR2 SVGAGI (reference sequence). Trimming cost V 0 bases and J 10 bases; bases outside gene matches: 4. CDR3 length: 13 residues. The chain's CDR3 is CASSYSGQETYTF. The CDR3 DNA sequence: TGTGCCAGCAGTTACTCGGGACAGGAAACCTACACCTTC.

The V gene is TRBV16, the J gene TRBJ1-2; D gene ambiguous. Looked up from germline, CDR1 is KGHSY and CDR2 is FQNENV. Trimming took off 6 bases at V and 6 bases at J, with 11 bases between the two ends. There are 12 residues in the CDR3. The CDR3 nucleotides are TGTGCCAGCAGTGTAGGGCGGGATGGCTACACCTTC. Residues: CASSVGRDGYTF.

The chain links TRBV6-5 to TRBJ1-5; 11 bases line up with TRBD1. The germline V gene encodes CDR1 MNHEY and CDR2 SVGAGI. With 6 bases clipped from V and 6 bases from J, the junction kept 7 bases outside the gene matches. This CDR3 spans 15 amino acids. The CDR3 is CASRPGQGGGQPQHF. CDR3 DNA: TGTGCCAGCAGGCCGGGACAGGGGGGAGGTCAGCCCCAGCATTTT.

This chain links TRBV5-1 with TRBJ1-5, with TRBD1 identical over 9 bases. Trimming removed 2 bases from V and 4 bases from J; junction bases left unmatched: 10. Germline lookup yields CDR1 SGHRS and CDR2 YFSETQ. The CDR3 is 17 amino acids. The CDR3 reads CASSFGPGQGPNQPQHF. The CDR3 DNA reads TGCGCCAGCAGCTTTGGACCGGGACAGGGCCCTAATCAGCCCCAGCATTTT.

J is TRBJ2-1 and V is TRBV6-5; 10 bases map to TRBD2. The germline V gene has CDR1 MNHEY and CDR2 SVGAGI. The CDR3 runs to 16 residues. Trimming removed 2 bases from V and 2 bases from J; junction bases left unmatched: 3. The CDR3 bases are TGTGCCAGCAGTTACAGGACTAGCGGACCCTACAATGAGCAGTTCTTC. Protein sequence: CASSYRTSGPYNEQFF.